The clone carrying this TCR beta chain was counted at least ten times. The antigen remains undetermined. This CDR3 comprises 13 residues. Germline CDR1 reads DFQATT; CDR2 reads SNEGSKA (reference sequence). With 6 bases removed from V and 0 bases from J, the gap between germline ends came to 9 bases. These data originate in a study of CD8 T cells in ankylosing spondylitis. Whole-study results and caveats: Seemingly distinctive of ankylosing spondylitis blood was a TCR beta motif formed by eight highly homologous variants. Reported data indicate significant enrichment of disease-linked clones within matched ankylosing spondylitis synovial fluid. Clones linked to the disease showed a CD8+ phenotype. They occurred at relatively low frequencies in peripheral blood.

Library preparation for TCR beta used quantitative 5'-RACE with molecular barcodes. In TCRdb, the 5' RACE reads were re-called with MiXCR into one record per CDR3 protein. The profile shows approximately 140,000 distinct CDR3 sequences, around 8.5% of them singletons. The specimen was blood, either unsorted or a sorted T cell fraction (not recorded which). This chain links TRBV20-1 with TRBJ2-1; D unresolved. This sequence originates from a male donor with ankylosing spondylitis or in good health (not recorded which). CDR3 sequence (DNA): TGCAGTGCGCCAAGCTACTCCTACAATGAGCAGTTCTTC. It encodes CSAPSYSYNEQFF.